The T cell receptor (beta chain) under discussion was sequenced for a study of T-cell reconstitution after alpha-beta-depleted transplantation in children. With respect to this clonotype: Its antigen is still unknown.

The study, taken as a whole, reports: Reported findings indicate that, about two months after transplant, alpha-beta T cells came from several hundred expanded clones, which were derived from non-depleted graft cells.

The CDR3 is made up of 10 amino acids. V was shortened by 4 bases and J by 5 bases, with 2 bases between the two germline ends. It was with unique molecular identifiers that the TCRbeta library was prepared. Via MiXCR, TCRdb re-called the PCR reads, giving one row per CDR3 protein. The sample records 330,000 or so distinct CDR3 sequences, around 10% being singletons. V and J are TRBV23-1 and TRBJ2-5; no clear D gene. TRBV23-1 is known as an ORF, though its function is uncertain. Sequencing was performed on PBMCs, taken before TCRalphabeta/CD19-depleted stem cell transplant. This receptor was taken from a boy under two years old with acute myeloid leukemia, due to receive a stem cell transplant. The DNA of the CDR3 is TGCGCCAGCAGTCCGGAGACCCAGTACTTC. It yields the protein CASSPETQYF.